This TCR beta chain stems from a study of blood T cells in healthy people across ages. In the study overall: Researchers report that template switching captured about one barcoded beta molecule per two T cells. Study findings and constraints: Diversity estimated from one million T cells was considered an underestimate.

Per the germline V gene, CDR1 is DFQATT and CDR2 is SNEGSKA (reference sequence). CDR3 size: 18 residues. V trimming: 6 bases; J trimming: 0 bases; junction bases outside the gene matches: 14. Samples had at least 7 million PBMCs isolated from them. Samples each had at least 6 micrograms of total RNA extracted. This clonotype has just a few counts. What it binds is unknown. A second PCR, run for about 6 to 12 cycles, used a sample-barcoded 5' primer plus a J-beta primer mix. TCRdb recomputed calls from the 5' RACE reads with MiXCR, one row per CDR3 protein. The sample records about 670,000 distinct CDR3 sequences, 40% to 50% being singletons.

Material: blood. This sequence originates from a man aged 80 or over in good health. The V gene is TRBV20-1, the J gene TRBJ2-1, with 10 bases that match TRBD2. CDR3 in DNA: TGCAGTGCCTCGATTGGGCTAGCGGGAGAGAGCTCCTACAATGAGCAGTTCTTC. Amino acids: CSASIGLAGESSYNEQFF.